The 31 T cell receptor beta chains below all came from one sample that was sequenced in a study of blood T cell repertoires in COVID-19 (dated by TCRdb to the early 2020s). Libraries were prepared through the immunoSEQ multiplex PCR assay. The table comes from immuneACCESS by way of TCRdb, which keeps in-frame sequences with V and J called. Part of the clones is missing from these tables; in studies checked, under half for an unresolved V gene and the rest for unknown reasons. Recorded for this sample are almost 300,000 clones; 89% of them occurred a single time. Around 10% of the sample is in the top ten clones. Sequencing was done on a sample of peripheral blood. The receptors originated from a woman in her twenties or thirties with COVID-19, enrolled during active disease.

The V gene is TRBV6-5, the J gene TRBJ2-5, with D tentatively TRBD2 (5 bases). This CDR3 is 15 amino acids long. V was shortened by 7 bases and J by 5 bases, with 20 bases between the two germline ends. Germline values: CDR1 MNHEY, CDR2 SVGAGI. In DNA form, the CDR3 reads TGTGCCAGCACCGAAAGACCCTTAGCGTCGGAGACCCAGTACTTC. Encoded protein: CASTERPLASETQYF.

This clone showed up just a few times. This chain joins TRBV3-1 (or the pseudogene TRBV3-2) and TRBJ2-2; no firm D call. V dropped 2 bases and J dropped 3 bases, with 4 bases sitting between them. There are 13 residues in the CDR3. Germline V gene sequence: CDR1 LGHDT, CDR2 YNNKEL (reference sequence). CDR3 amino acids: CASSQSDTGELFF. The CDR3 nucleotides are TGTGCCAGCAGCCAATCGGACACCGGGGAGCTGTTTTTT.

This chain links TRBV19 with TRBJ1-1; D gene ambiguous. CDR1 is LNHDA and CDR2 is SQIVND in the germline V gene (reference sequence). This CDR3 has 16 residues. Trimming stripped 0 bases from V and 1 base from J, with 12 bases between. Written as DNA, the CDR3 is TGTGCCAGTAGTATAGATTTGGGCAGGCGGAACACTGAAGCTTTCTTT. This sequence encodes CASSIDLGRRNTEAFF. The full variable domain, its missing parts supplied by reference TRBV19 and TRBJ1-1, is DGGITQSPKYLFRKEGQNVTLSCEQNLNHDAMYWYRQDPGQGLRLIYYSQIVNDFQKGDIAEGYSVSREKKESFPLTVTSAQKNPTAFYLCASSIDLGRRNTEAFFGQGTRLTVV.

The gene calls are TRBV4-1 and TRBJ2-6, with 9 bases matching TRBD1. Trimming cost V 0 bases and J 0 bases; bases outside gene matches: 6. There are 19 residues in the CDR3. CDR1 and CDR2 from the germline V gene are MGHRA and YSYEKL. This CDR3 is CASSQEDRGFRSGANVLTF. The CDR3 nucleotides read TGCGCCAGCAGCCAAGAGGACAGGGGTTTCCGCTCTGGGGCCAACGTCCTGACTTTC.

The V gene is TRBV6-1, the J gene TRBJ1-2; 9 bases are a match to TRBD1. Germline trimming cut 3 bases from V and 8 bases from J; bases unmatched to any gene: 4. The CDR3 runs 13 residues. In germline, CDR1 is MNHNS, CDR2 SASEGT. DNA for the CDR3: TGTGCCAGCAGTGAGGGACAGGGTGGAGGCTACACCTTC. The encoded protein is CASSEGQGGGYTF.

This clone appeared a few times. The same CDR3 is also encoded by other DNA sequences in this sample. V usage is TRBV5-1 and J usage is TRBJ2-7; D may be TRBD1 (5 bases). V gave up 0 bases and J gave up 2 bases, with 9 bases separating them. From germline, CDR1 is SGHRS and CDR2 YFSETQ. The CDR3 is made up of 14 amino acids. CDR3 sequence: CASSLGGPAYEQYF. In nucleotides, the CDR3 is TGCGCCAGCAGCTTGGGGGGCCCAGCCTACGAGCAGTACTTC.

The genes are TRBV19 and TRBJ2-2, with D possibly TRBD2 on 5 matching bases. V shed 3 bases and J shed 5 bases, with 16 bases lying between them. Germline V gives CDR1 LNHDA, CDR2 SQIVND (reference sequence). The CDR3 has 16 residues. CDR3 bases: TGTGCCAGTAGTATGACAAAAGCCCGGGGAACCGGGGAGCTGTTTTTT. Its protein is CASSMTKARGTGELFF.

J is TRBJ1-6 and V is TRBV28; unclear D gene. Looked up from germline, CDR1 is MDHEN and CDR2 is SYDVKM. V shed 5 bases and J shed 6 bases, with 14 bases lying between them. This CDR3 is built from 15 residues. The CDR3 protein is CASSPPGLANSPLHF. In DNA form, the CDR3 reads TGTGCCAGCAGTCCTCCGGGGTTGGCTAATTCACCCCTCCACTTT.

V is TRBV29-1 and J is TRBJ1-1; D not certain. Trimming removed 4 bases from V and 4 bases from J, with 13 bases in between. Looked up from germline, CDR1 is SQVTM and CDR2 is ANQGSEA. The CDR3 is made up of 13 amino acids. The CDR3 DNA reads TGCAGCGTTGGCACCCGTCACGGCACTGAAGCTTTCTTT. This sequence encodes CSVGTRHGTEAFF.

With regard to this clone: The sample has other DNA sequences that encode this CDR3 too. The V gene is TRBV7-9, the J gene TRBJ2-7; D may be TRBD2 (5 bases). The length of the CDR3 is 14 residues. V was shortened by 5 bases and J by 0 bases, with 11 bases between the two germline ends. CDR1 SEHNR and CDR2 FQNEAQ come from the germline V gene (reference sequence). The CDR3 DNA reads as TGTGCCAGCAGCCCCACCGGGGTCTCCTACGAGCAGTACTTC. Its translation is CASSPTGVSYEQYF.

The chain carries TRBV7-8 and TRBJ2-7, with TRBD2 matching over 7 bases. The J segment lost 0 bases and the V segment lost 6 bases, leaving 8 bases of the junction unmatched. The germline V gene encodes CDR1 SGHVS and CDR2 FQNEAQ. This CDR3 has 15 amino acids. The chain's CDR3 is CASSPLGGSSYEQYF. The DNA of the CDR3 is TGTGCCAGCAGTCCACTCGGGGGGAGCTCCTACGAGCAGTACTTC.

This clone was seen only once. The chain has TRBV28 and TRBJ2-7, with 9 bases matching TRBD1. V gave up 7 bases and J gave up 1 base; unmatched junction bases: 11. The CDR3 has 16 residues. Germline values: CDR1 MDHEN, CDR2 SYDVKM. As DNA, the CDR3 is TGTGCCAGCAAACTTCCTACGGGACAGGGATCCTACGAGCAGTACTTC. Encoded protein: CASKLPTGQGSYEQYF.

For the CDR3, the DNA is TGTGCCAGCTCGGACAGGCTCACCGGGGAGCTGTTTTTT. It is translated as CASSDRLTGELFF. The J gene is TRBJ2-2, the V gene TRBV7-9; 7 nucleotides agree with TRBD1. This CDR3 is built from 13 residues. J gave up 4 bases and V 8 bases, and 4 bases lay outside the gene matches. CDR1 is SEHNR, CDR2 FQNEAQ, per germline (reference sequence).

This chain connects TRBV19 to TRBJ2-1; 7 bases fit TRBD2. The CDR3 runs to 16 residues. V trimming: 5 bases; J trimming: 1 base; junction bases outside the gene matches: 8. Germline values: CDR1 LNHDA, CDR2 SQIVND (reference sequence). The CDR3 spells CASSVLRGTSYNEQFF. In nucleotides, the CDR3 is TGTGCCAGTAGTGTACTGCGGGGGACGTCCTACAATGAGCAGTTCTTC.

CDR3 nucleotide sequence: TGTGCCAGCAGCAGTCAAGGGACATCTGGGGCCAACGTCCTGACTTTC. This gives the protein CASSSQGTSGANVLTF. The rearrangement links TRBV3-1 (or the pseudogene TRBV3-2) to TRBJ2-6; D might be TRBD1 (6 bases). The CDR3 extends over 16 amino acids. Trimming shortened V by 5 bases and J by 1 base, and 12 bases separated the two germline ends. Germline V gene sequence: CDR1 LGHDT, CDR2 YNNKEL (reference sequence).

This clone is a singleton in its sample. V gene TRBV6-5 combines with J gene TRBJ2-3; 9 nucleotides line up with TRBD1. The junction had 5 bases not matched to a gene; V was cut back by 0 bases and J by 4 bases. This CDR3 comprises 16 residues. CDR1 MNHEY and CDR2 SVGAGI come from the germline V gene. The CDR3, as DNA: TGTGCCAGCAGTTACTCCGGGACAGGGAGACCAGATACGCAGTATTTT. Protein product: CASSYSGTGRPDTQYF.

V gene TRBV2 combines with J gene TRBJ2-1; TRBD2 matches 8 bases. V dropped 5 bases and J dropped 5; count of bases not matched to a gene: 5. Germline V lookup: CDR1 SNHLY, CDR2 FYNNEI. CDR3 size: 14 residues. The CDR3 protein is CASSRLATDNEQFF. In DNA form, the CDR3 reads TGTGCCAGCAGTAGACTAGCGACGGACAATGAGCAGTTCTTC.

The V gene is TRBV30, the J gene TRBJ2-1; maybe TRBD2 (5 bases). The V end was cut by 7 bases, the J end by 8 bases, with 15 bases between. Germline lookup yields CDR1 GTSNPN and CDR2 SVGIG (reference sequence). The CDR3 has 12 residues. In DNA form, the CDR3 reads TGTGCCTCGCGGGCTAGCTTGGATGAGCAGTTCTTC. As protein: CASRASLDEQFF.

The rearrangement links TRBV6-1 to TRBJ2-5, with 9 bases lining up with TRBD2. Germline V gene lookup returns CDR1 MNHNS and CDR2 SASEGT. This CDR3 has 15 amino acids. Trimming removed 1 base from V and 7 bases from J; junction bases left unmatched: 7. CDR3 protein: CASSEGRGGRVTQYF. Here the CDR3 DNA reads TGTGCCAGCAGTGAAGGGCGGGGGGGCCGAGTGACCCAGTACTTC.

The rearrangement uses TRBV18 and TRBJ1-1, with a weak D call TRBD1 (5 bases). Germline V CDR1 and CDR2: KGHSH, LQKENI. There are 14 residues in the CDR3. V lost 3 bases and J 3 bases, leaving 11 bases between the germline ends. The CDR3 coding sequence is TGTGCCAGCTCACCGTCTGGGGGGTACACTGAAGCTTTCTTT. Encoded protein: CASSPSGGYTEAFF.

The chain combines TRBV2 with TRBJ1-1; TRBD1 might be the D (5 bases). This CDR3 has 14 residues. Trimming took 6 bases from V and 4 from J, leaving 15 bases between them. The germline V gene encodes CDR1 SNHLY and CDR2 FYNNEI. CDR3: CASRGNSGFTEAFF. CDR3 in DNA: TGTGCCAGCAGGGGAAACTCAGGGTTCACTGAAGCTTTCTTT.

The chain joins TRBV18 to TRBJ2-5; D unclear. V lost 1 base and J 5 bases, leaving 11 bases between the germline ends. Germline CDR1 is KGHSH and CDR2 is LQKENI. This CDR3 contains 14 residues. The CDR3 DNA follows: TGTGCCAGCTCACCACAGTCTAGAGAGGAGACCCAGTACTTC. It translates to CASSPQSREETQYF.

V is TRBV3-1 (or the pseudogene TRBV3-2) and J is TRBJ2-1, with no clear D. This CDR3 has 11 residues. Trimming pared 2 bases from V and 8 bases from J, leaving 4 bases between. The V gene's germline CDR1 is LGHDT and CDR2 YNNKEL (reference sequence). CDR3 loop: CASSQLDEQFF. The CDR3 DNA reads TGTGCCAGCAGCCAATTAGATGAGCAGTTCTTC.

The chain employs TRBV5-8 and TRBJ2-5; 9 nucleotides match TRBD2. This CDR3 has 16 residues. Germline V gene data show CDR1 as SGHTS and CDR2 as YDEGEE. J was trimmed by 5 bases and V by 0 bases; bases with no gene match: 8. As DNA, the CDR3 is TGTGCCAGCAGCTTGGGGTTAGCGGGGGCCGTGGAGACCCAGTACTTC. Translation gives CASSLGLAGAVETQYF.

The chain joins TRBV24-1 to TRBJ1-5, with 7 positions matching TRBD1. Losses at the gene ends were 5 bases for V and 7 bases for J; bases not matched to a gene: 4. This CDR3 is 13 amino acids long. In germline, CDR1 is KGHDR, CDR2 SFDVKD. CDR3 in DNA: TGTGCCACCAGTGTGGGGGGACAGCAGCCCCAGCATTTT. Protein product: CATSVGGQQPQHF.

Only a few counts were recorded for this clone. The chain carries TRBV19 and TRBJ1-1, with 7 nucleotides matching TRBD1. CDR1 and CDR2 from the germline V gene are LNHDA and SQIVND (reference sequence). This CDR3 has 16 amino acids. V trimming: 1 base; J trimming: 5 bases; junction bases outside the gene matches: 10. CDR3 sequence (DNA): TGTGCCAGTAGTATAGGACAGGGCCGTAGGGGGACTGAAGCTTTCTTT. It specifies CASSIGQGRRGTEAFF.

V is TRBV4-2 and J is TRBJ2-5; 11 nucleotides align to TRBD2. The CDR3 runs 16 residues. Per the germline V gene, CDR1 is LGHNA and CDR2 is YNFKEQ. The J segment lost 5 bases and the V segment lost 0 bases, leaving 5 bases of the junction unmatched. Here the CDR3 reads CASSQDLAGGWETQYF. In DNA, the CDR3 is TGTGCCAGCAGCCAAGATCTAGCGGGGGGTTGGGAGACCCAGTACTTC.

The V call is TRBV4-1, the J call TRBJ1-3; TRBD1 matches 12 bases. Germline CDR1 reads MGHRA; CDR2 reads YSYEKL. The V gene end was trimmed by 0 bases and the J gene end by 4 bases; junction bases not matched to a gene: 7. The CDR3 runs to 18 residues. CDR3: CASSQDPGQGAMGNTIYF. In DNA, the CDR3 is TGCGCCAGCAGCCAAGATCCGGGACAGGGGGCGATGGGAAACACCATATATTTT.

V gene TRBV27 combines with J gene TRBJ1-2, with D hard to call. Trimming left V 8 bases short and J 8 bases short, with 21 bases between. CDR1 and CDR2 from the germline V gene are MNHEY and SMNVEV (reference sequence). The CDR3 contains 14 residues. CDR3: CASFGLGAGSGYTF. In DNA form, the CDR3 reads TGTGCCAGCTTTGGTCTTGGAGCGGGGAGCGGCTACACCTTC.

This chain uses TRBV4-2 with TRBJ1-1, with TRBD1 as a possible D gene (6 bases). The germline V gene encodes CDR1 LGHNA and CDR2 YNFKEQ. The V end was cut by 1 base, the J end by 1 base, with 13 bases between. The CDR3 is 16 amino acids. The DNA for the CDR3 is TGTGCCAGCAGCCAAGCCCTCACAGGGCAGAACACTGAAGCTTTCTTT. It encodes CASSQALTGQNTEAFF.

In this sample, this clone turned up once. V usage is TRBV19 and J usage is TRBJ1-1; 8 bases are shared with TRBD1. CDR1 is LNHDA and CDR2 is SQIVND in the germline V gene (reference sequence). V shed 6 bases, J shed 7 bases, and the junction held 7 bases outside the gene matches. The CDR3 sequence is 13 residues long. The chain's CDR3 is CASRQDRGNEAFF. The CDR3 DNA reads TGTGCCAGTAGACAAGACAGGGGAAATGAAGCTTTCTTT.